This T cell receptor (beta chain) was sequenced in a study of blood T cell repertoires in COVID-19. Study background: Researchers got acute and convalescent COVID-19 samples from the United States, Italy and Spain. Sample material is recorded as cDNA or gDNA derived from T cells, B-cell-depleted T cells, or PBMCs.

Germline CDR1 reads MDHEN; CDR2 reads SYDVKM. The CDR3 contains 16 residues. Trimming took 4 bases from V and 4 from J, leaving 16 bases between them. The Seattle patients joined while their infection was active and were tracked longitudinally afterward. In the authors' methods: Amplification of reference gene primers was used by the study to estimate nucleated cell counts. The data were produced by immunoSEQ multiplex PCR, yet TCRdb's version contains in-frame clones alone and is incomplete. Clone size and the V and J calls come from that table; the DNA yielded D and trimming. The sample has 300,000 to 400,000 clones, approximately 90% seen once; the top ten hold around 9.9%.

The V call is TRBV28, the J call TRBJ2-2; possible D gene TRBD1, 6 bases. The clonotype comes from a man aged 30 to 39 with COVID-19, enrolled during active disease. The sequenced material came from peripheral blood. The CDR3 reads CASSYPLTGFTGELFF. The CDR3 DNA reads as TGTGCCAGCAGTTACCCCCTTACAGGGTTCACCGGGGAGCTGTTTTTT.